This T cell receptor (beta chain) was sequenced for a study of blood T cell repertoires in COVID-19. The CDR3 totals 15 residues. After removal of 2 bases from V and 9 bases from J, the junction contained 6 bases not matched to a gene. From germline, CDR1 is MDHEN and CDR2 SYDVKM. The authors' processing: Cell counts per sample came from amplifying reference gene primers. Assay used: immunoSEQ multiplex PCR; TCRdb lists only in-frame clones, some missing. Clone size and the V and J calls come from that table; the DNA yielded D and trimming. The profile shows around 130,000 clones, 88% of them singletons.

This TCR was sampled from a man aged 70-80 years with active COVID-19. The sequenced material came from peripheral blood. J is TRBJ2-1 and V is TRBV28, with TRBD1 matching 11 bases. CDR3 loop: CASSLPGQGVGEQFF. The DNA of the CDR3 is TGTGCCAGCAGTTTACCGGGACAGGGGGTGGGTGAGCAGTTCTTC. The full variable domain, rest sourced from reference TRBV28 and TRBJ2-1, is DVKVTQSSRYLVKRTGEKVFLECVQDMDHENMFWYRQDPGLGLRLIYFSYDVKMKEKGDIPEGYSVSREKKERFSLILESASTNQTSMYLCASSLPGQGVGEQFFGPGTRLTVL.